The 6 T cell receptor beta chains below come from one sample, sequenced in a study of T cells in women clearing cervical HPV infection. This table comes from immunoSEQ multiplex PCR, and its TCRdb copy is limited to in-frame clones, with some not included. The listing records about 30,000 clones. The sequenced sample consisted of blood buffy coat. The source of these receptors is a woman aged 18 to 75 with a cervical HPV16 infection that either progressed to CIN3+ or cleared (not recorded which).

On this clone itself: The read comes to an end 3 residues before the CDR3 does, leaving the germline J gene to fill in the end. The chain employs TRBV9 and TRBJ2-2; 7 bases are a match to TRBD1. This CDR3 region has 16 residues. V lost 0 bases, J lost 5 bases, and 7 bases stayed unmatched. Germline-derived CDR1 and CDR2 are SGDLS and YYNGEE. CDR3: CASSVAGTAETGELFF. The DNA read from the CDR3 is TGTGCCAGCAGCGTAGCCGGGACAGCAGAAACCGGGGAG.

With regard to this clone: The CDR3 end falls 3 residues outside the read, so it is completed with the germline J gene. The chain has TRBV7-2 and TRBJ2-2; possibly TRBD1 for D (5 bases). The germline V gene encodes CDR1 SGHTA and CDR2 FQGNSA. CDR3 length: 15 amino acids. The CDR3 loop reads CASSKDPSGANVLFF. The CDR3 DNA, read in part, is TGTGCCAGCAGCAAAGACCCCTCTGGGGCCAACGTG.

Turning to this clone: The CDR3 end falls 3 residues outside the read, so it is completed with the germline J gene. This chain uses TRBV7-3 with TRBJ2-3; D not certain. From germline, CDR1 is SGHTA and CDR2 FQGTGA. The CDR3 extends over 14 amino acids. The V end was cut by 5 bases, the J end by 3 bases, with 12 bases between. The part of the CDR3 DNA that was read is TGTGCCAGCAGCCCCGGGTCGTCGACAGATACG. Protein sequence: CASSPGSSTDT. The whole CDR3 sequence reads CASSPGSSTDTQYF.

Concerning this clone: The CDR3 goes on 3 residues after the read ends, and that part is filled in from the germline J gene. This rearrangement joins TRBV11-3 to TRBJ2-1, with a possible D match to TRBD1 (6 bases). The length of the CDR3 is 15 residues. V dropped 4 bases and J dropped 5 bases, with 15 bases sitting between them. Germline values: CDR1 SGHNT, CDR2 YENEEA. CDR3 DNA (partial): TGTGCCAGCAGCTCCCTCTCAGACAGGCACAATGAG. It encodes CASSSLSDRHNE. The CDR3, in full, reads CASSSLSDRHNEQFF.

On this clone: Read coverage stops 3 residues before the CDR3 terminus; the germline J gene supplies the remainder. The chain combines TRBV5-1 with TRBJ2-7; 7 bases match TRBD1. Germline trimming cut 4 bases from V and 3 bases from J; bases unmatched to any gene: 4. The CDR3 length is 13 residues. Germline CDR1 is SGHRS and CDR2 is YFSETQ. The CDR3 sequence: CASSPRTGYEQYF. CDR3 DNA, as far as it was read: TGCGCCAGCAGCCCGCGGACAGGCTACGAG.

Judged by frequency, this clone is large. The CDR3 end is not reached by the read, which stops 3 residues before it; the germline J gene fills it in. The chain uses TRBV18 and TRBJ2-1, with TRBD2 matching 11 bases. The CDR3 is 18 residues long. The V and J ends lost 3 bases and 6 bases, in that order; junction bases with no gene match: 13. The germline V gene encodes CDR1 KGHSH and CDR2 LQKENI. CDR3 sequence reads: CASSPRTVAGGQGNEQFF. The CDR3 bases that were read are TGTGCCAGCTCACCCCGAACAGTAGCGGGAGGGCAGGGCAATGAG.